The 9 T cell receptor beta chains in this list originate from one sample, sequenced in a study of PD-1 blockade in mismatch repair-deficient tumors. Assay used: immunoSEQ multiplex PCR; TCRdb lists only in-frame clones, some missing. The data show about 130,000 clones, around nine tenths seen once. Specimen: peripheral blood, collected approximately 73 weeks after starting pembrolizumab. These receptors were obtained from an adult with mismatch repair-deficient cancer.

The chain combines TRBV27 with TRBJ2-7; D is possibly TRBD1 (6 bases). The V and J ends lost 3 bases and 5 bases respectively, with 11 bases between them. The CDR3 covers 13 residues. Germline CDR1 and CDR2: MNHEY and SMNVEV (reference sequence). CDR3 nucleotide sequence: TGTGCCAGCAGTTTCACGGACAGCCACGAGCAGTACTTC. It codes for CASSFTDSHEQYF.

CDR3 coding DNA: TGCAGCGCCCACGCCGGGCTAGCGGCCTCCTACAATGAGCAGTTCTTC. It is translated as CSAHAGLAASYNEQFF. V gene TRBV29-1 combines with J gene TRBJ2-1; the match to TRBD2 covers 7 bases. The CDR3 extends over 16 amino acids. The germline CDR1 and CDR2 sequences are SQVTM and ANQGSEA. The ends lost 7 bases at V and 0 bases at J; junction bases unmatched: 12.

This chain links TRBV7-9 with TRBJ2-5; 16 nucleotides agree with TRBD2. The V and J ends lost 2 bases and 1 base, in that order; junction bases with no gene match: 7. The CDR3 is made up of 19 amino acids. Germline lookup yields CDR1 SEHNR and CDR2 FQNEAQ (reference sequence). The CDR3 here is CASSLPGTSGRGGQETQYF. CDR3 nucleotide sequence: TGTGCCAGCAGCTTACCCGGGACTAGCGGGAGGGGGGGCCAAGAGACCCAGTACTTC.

The J gene is TRBJ1-1, the V gene TRBV14; TRBD1 might be the D (5 bases). The V gene lost 4 bases and the J gene lost 5 bases, with 17 bases spanning the gap. CDR1 and CDR2 (germline): SGHDN, FVKESK. The CDR3 has 15 amino acids. The CDR3 protein is CASSPQWGSWTEAFF. CDR3 DNA: TGTGCCAGCAGCCCTCAATGGGGGTCTTGGACTGAAGCTTTCTTT.

Here the CDR3 reads CSVDRRDKQFF. The CDR3, as DNA: TGCAGCGTTGACCGGCGGGATAAGCAGTTCTTC. The chain uses TRBV29-1 and TRBJ2-1; D might be TRBD2 (6 bases). The V end lost 3 bases, the J end lost 11 bases, and 11 bases lay between the germline ends. Per the germline V gene, CDR1 is SQVTM and CDR2 is ANQGSEA. The CDR3 has 11 amino acids.

The gene calls are TRBV7-8 and TRBJ2-5; D gene uncertain. The CDR3 totals 15 residues. V lost 1 base and J 3 bases, leaving 12 bases between the germline ends. Germline V CDR1 and CDR2: SGHVS, FQNEAQ. The CDR3 here is CASSLGTAVKETQYF. The CDR3 nucleotides are TGTGCCAGCAGCTTAGGGACCGCAGTAAAAGAGACCCAGTACTTC.

V usage is TRBV7-9 and J usage is TRBJ2-5; D not resolved. Trimming took off 5 bases at V and 4 bases at J, with 14 bases between the two ends. Germline V gene sequence: CDR1 SEHNR, CDR2 FQNEAQ (reference sequence). The CDR3 contains 14 residues. The CDR3 nucleotides read TGTGCCAGCAGCCCTAGTGGAGAAGGAGAGACCCAGTACTTC. It codes for CASSPSGEGETQYF.

The chain couples TRBV7-9 to TRBJ2-2, with D hard to call. Germline V CDR1 and CDR2: SEHNR, FQNEAQ (reference sequence). CDR3 length equals 11 residues. The V end was cut by 10 bases, the J end by 4 bases, with 7 bases between. CDR3 region: CANQGTGELFF. CDR3 DNA sequence: TGTGCCAACCAAGGCACCGGGGAGCTGTTTTTT.

This clone came up a few times. The chain has TRBV10-2 and TRBJ2-7; no reliable D call. The CDR3 covers 14 residues. Germline V gene sequence: CDR1 WSHSY, CDR2 SAAADI. V dropped 4 bases and J dropped 3 bases, with 13 bases sitting between them. CDR3 sequence: CASSVIDSGYEQYF. The CDR3 region has the DNA TGCGCCAGCAGTGTCATTGATTCGGGCTACGAGCAGTACTTC.